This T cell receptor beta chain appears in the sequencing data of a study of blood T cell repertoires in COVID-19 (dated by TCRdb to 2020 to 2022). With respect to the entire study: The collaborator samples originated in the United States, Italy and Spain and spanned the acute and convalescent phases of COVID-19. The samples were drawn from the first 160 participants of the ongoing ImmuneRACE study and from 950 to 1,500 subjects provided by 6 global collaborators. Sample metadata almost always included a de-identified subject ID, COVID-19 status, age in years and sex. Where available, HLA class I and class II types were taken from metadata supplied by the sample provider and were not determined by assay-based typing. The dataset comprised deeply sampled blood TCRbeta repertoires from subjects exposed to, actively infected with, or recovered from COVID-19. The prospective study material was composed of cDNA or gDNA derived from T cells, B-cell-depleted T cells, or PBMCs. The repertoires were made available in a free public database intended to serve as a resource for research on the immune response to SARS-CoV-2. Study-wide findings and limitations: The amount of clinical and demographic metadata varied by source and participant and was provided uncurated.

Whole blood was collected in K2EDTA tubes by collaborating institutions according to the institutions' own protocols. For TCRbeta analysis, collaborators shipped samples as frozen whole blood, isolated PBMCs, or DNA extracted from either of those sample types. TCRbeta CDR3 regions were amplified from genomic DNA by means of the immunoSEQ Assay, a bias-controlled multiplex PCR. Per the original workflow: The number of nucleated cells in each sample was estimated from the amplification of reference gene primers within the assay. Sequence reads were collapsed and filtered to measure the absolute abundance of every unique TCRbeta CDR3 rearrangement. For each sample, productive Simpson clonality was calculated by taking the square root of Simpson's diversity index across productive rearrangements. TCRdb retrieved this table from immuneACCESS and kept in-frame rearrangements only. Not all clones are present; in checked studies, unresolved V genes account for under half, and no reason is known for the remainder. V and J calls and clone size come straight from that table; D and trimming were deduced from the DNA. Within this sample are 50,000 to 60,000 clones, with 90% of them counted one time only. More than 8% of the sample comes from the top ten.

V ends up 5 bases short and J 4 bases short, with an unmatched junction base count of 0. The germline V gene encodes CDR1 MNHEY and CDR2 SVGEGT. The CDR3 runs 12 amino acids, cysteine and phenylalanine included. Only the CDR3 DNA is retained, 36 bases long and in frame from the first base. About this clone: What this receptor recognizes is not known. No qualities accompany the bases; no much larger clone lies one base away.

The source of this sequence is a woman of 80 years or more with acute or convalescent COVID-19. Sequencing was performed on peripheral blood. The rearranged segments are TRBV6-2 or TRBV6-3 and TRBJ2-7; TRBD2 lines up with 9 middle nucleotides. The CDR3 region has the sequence CASSTSGYEQYF. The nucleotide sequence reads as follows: TGTGCCAGCAGTACTAGCGGGTACGAGCAGTACTTC.